Below are 25 T cell receptor beta chains sequenced from a single sample in a study of blood T cells in healthy people across ages. It was with a sample-barcoded 5' primer and a J-beta primer mix that a second PCR of roughly 7 to 12 cycles was run. TCRdb analysed the 5' RACE reads with MiXCR anew, one entry per CDR3 protein. The repertoire includes roughly 1.5 million distinct CDR3 sequences, roughly 43% of them detected once, and over 3.5% sits in the top ten. The specimen sequenced was blood. All receptors derive from a young woman in good health.

The V call is TRBV10-3, the J call TRBJ1-1; perhaps TRBD1 as D (6 bases). V was shortened by 4 bases and J by 3 bases, with 12 bases between the two germline ends. The CDR3 has 14 amino acids. Germline-derived CDR1 and CDR2 are ENHRY and SYGVKD. The CDR3 region is CAISAGAGDTEAFF. DNA for the CDR3: TGTGCCATCAGTGCGGGGGCAGGGGACACTGAAGCTTTCTTT.

This clonotype was detected only a few times. The rearrangement joins TRBV6-5 to TRBJ2-7; 10 nucleotides line up with TRBD2. The length of the CDR3 is 14 residues. Germline V gene lookup returns CDR1 MNHEY and CDR2 SVGAGI. The trim removed 2 bases at V and 6 bases at J, leaving 4 bases unmatched. In nucleotides, the CDR3 is TGTGCCAGCAGTTACGCCGGGACTAGCGTCGAGCAGTACTTC. This translates into CASSYAGTSVEQYF.

The chain couples TRBV11-2 to TRBJ2-3; 11 bases agree with TRBD2. The CDR3 consists of 15 residues. Germline V CDR1 and CDR2: SGHAT, FQNNGV. Trimming took 5 bases from V and 2 from J; bases not matched to a gene: 3. The CDR3 loop reads CASSGTSGFTDTQYF. CDR3 nucleotides: TGTGCCAGCAGCGGGACTAGCGGCTTCACAGATACGCAGTATTTT.

This sequence joins TRBV7-9 and TRBJ2-3; 13 bases align to TRBD2. The CDR3 totals 16 residues. Germline trimming cut 7 bases from V and 4 bases from J; bases unmatched to any gene: 8. CDR1 and CDR2 from the germline V gene are SEHNR and FQNEAQ (reference sequence). The CDR3 DNA follows: TGTGCCAGCACTCAACGACTAGCGGGGGGTTCAGATACGCAGTATTTT. Amino acid sequence: CASTQRLAGGSDTQYF.

The chain links TRBV20-1 to TRBJ2-3; D remains unclear. Trimming removed 0 bases from V and 0 bases from J, with 10 bases in between. Germline CDR1 DFQATT, CDR2 SNEGSKA (reference sequence). The CDR3 has 15 amino acids. CDR3 coding DNA: TGCAGTGCTAGAGATGTCCAGACTAGCACAGATACGCAGTATTTT. Its translation is CSARDVQTSTDTQYF.

In regard to this clonotype: A much larger clone is a single base away; this may be a read error. The V call is TRBV12-3 or TRBV12-4, the J call TRBJ1-2; D not certain. CDR3 length equals 12 residues. The V end was cut by 8 bases, the J end by 5 bases, with 12 bases between. The CDR3 here is CASGSRVYGYTF. The CDR3, as DNA: TGTGCCAGCGGGTCCAGAGTTTATGGCTACACCTTC.

V and J are TRBV29-1 and TRBJ2-3, with D possibly being TRBD2 (5 bases). The CDR3 spans 13 residues. Trimming pared 7 bases from V and 1 base from J, leaving 12 bases between. Per the germline V gene, CDR1 is SQVTM and CDR2 is ANQGSEA. CDR3 sequence: CSEESGGTDTQYF. The CDR3 bases are TGCAGCGAGGAGAGCGGAGGCACAGATACGCAGTATTTT.

The chain employs TRBV5-1 and TRBJ1-2, with unresolved D. Trimming took 7 bases from V and 6 from J, leaving 19 bases between them. CDR1 is SGHRS and CDR2 is YFSETQ in the germline V gene. The CDR3 covers 14 residues. CDR3 residues: CASRPSGSIDGYTF. The CDR3 DNA is TGCGCCAGCCGACCCTCCGGGTCCATTGATGGCTACACCTTC.

This clonotype was detected only a few times. In nucleotides, the CDR3 is TGTGCCAGCAGTCCCAGAGGGGGGTTTGTCACTGAAGCTTTCTTT. It specifies CASSPRGGFVTEAFF. The V call is TRBV12-3 or TRBV12-4, the J call TRBJ1-1; D is possibly TRBD1 (6 bases). Trimming took 5 bases from V and 4 from J, leaving 17 bases between them. There are 15 residues in the CDR3.

The chain employs TRBV29-1 and TRBJ2-3, with D uncertain. The CDR3 sequence is 13 residues long. The V gene's germline CDR1 is SQVTM and CDR2 ANQGSEA. Trimming removed 4 bases from V and 0 bases from J, with 8 bases in between. Written as DNA, the CDR3 is TGCAGCGTTGGTTTGGACAGCACAGATACGCAGTATTTT. It codes for CSVGLDSTDTQYF.

The chain employs TRBV19 and TRBJ1-4; D is possibly TRBD1 (5 bases). CDR1 is LNHDA and CDR2 is SQIVND in the germline V gene (reference sequence). Trimming took off 4 bases at V and 7 bases at J, with 13 bases between the two ends. The CDR3 sequence is 14 residues long. DNA for the CDR3: TGTGCCAGTAGTACCCTGCGACAGTTTGAAAAACTGTTTTTT. Protein sequence: CASSTLRQFEKLFF.

This clonotype was counted only a few times. V usage is TRBV5-6 and J usage is TRBJ2-3; weak D call: TRBD2 (5 bases). Trimming removed 0 bases from V and 1 base from J, with 9 bases in between. This CDR3 has 15 amino acids. From germline, CDR1 is SGHDT and CDR2 YYEEEE. The CDR3 sequence is CASSLARERTDTQYF. The DNA for the CDR3 is TGTGCCAGCAGCTTGGCCCGGGAACGCACAGATACGCAGTATTTT.

The V and J genes are TRBV7-8 and TRBJ1-1; D is unresolved. Germline V gene data show CDR1 as SGHVS and CDR2 as FQNEAQ. V dropped 1 base and J dropped 5 bases, with 5 bases sitting between them. The CDR3 loop spans 12 amino acids. The CDR3 DNA is TGTGCCAGCAGCTTAGGGACGACTGAAGCTTTCTTT. Protein: CASSLGTTEAFF.

This clonotype was seen a few times. DNA for the CDR3: TGTGCCAGCAGCAACAGGGTCGGGGGTCCTTCCTACGAGCAGTACTTC. Translation gives CASSNRVGGPSYEQYF. The chain combines TRBV21-1 with TRBJ2-7; the D call in the table, TRBD1, was not verified against the DNA. TRBV21-1 is shown as a pseudogene. The CDR3 is 16 amino acids.

This clonotype showed up just a few times. The chain has TRBV4-3 and TRBJ1-2; 7 bases fit TRBD1. Germline CDR1 is LGHNA and CDR2 is YSLEER. This CDR3 comprises 16 residues. V gave up 0 bases and J gave up 3 bases; unmatched junction bases: 7. CDR3 DNA sequence: TGCGCCAGCAGCCAAGATCTCCAGGGGGGATACTATGGCTACACCTTC. It translates to CASSQDLQGGYYGYTF.

This clonotype was found a few times. This chain connects TRBV29-1 to TRBJ2-7, with 11 bases lining up with TRBD2. V dropped 1 base and J dropped 7; count of bases not matched to a gene: 9. The V gene's germline CDR1 is SQVTM and CDR2 ANQGSEA. The CDR3 extends over 15 amino acids. The CDR3 DNA follows: TGCAGCGTTGAAGGTACTAGCGGGAGAAGGTATGAGCAGTACTTC. Its protein is CSVEGTSGRRYEQYF.

The rearrangement joins TRBV20-1 to TRBJ2-7, with D hard to call. Germline CDR1 is DFQATT and CDR2 is SNEGSKA (reference sequence). This CDR3 has 13 amino acids. Trimming took 3 bases from V and 2 from J, leaving 11 bases between them. CDR3 bases: TGCAGTGCTAGCCACCCGGGTGCCTACGAGCAGTACTTC. Its protein is CSASHPGAYEQYF.

This chain connects TRBV12-3 or TRBV12-4 to TRBJ2-5, with 11 bases identical to TRBD2. With 5 bases clipped from V and 0 bases from J, the junction kept 8 bases outside the gene matches. The CDR3 contains 17 residues. CDR3: CASSQGLAEGYQETQYF. CDR3 bases: TGTGCCAGCAGTCAGGGACTAGCGGAGGGTTACCAAGAGACCCAGTACTTC.

The V call is TRBV13, the J call TRBJ2-1; D call uncertain. The V and J ends lost 4 bases and 10 bases respectively, with 11 bases between them. The CDR3 covers 12 residues. Germline assignment: CDR1 PRHDT and CDR2 FYEKMQ (reference sequence). Written as DNA, the CDR3 is TGTGCCAGCAGCTCCGCCCCCTACGAGCAGTTCTTC. This encodes CASSSAPYEQFF.

The chain combines TRBV27 with TRBJ1-3, with D possibly being TRBD1 (5 bases). Trimming pared 6 bases from V and 0 bases from J, leaving 12 bases between. Looked up from germline, CDR1 is MNHEY and CDR2 is SMNVEV (reference sequence). This CDR3 contains 15 residues. The CDR3 DNA reads TGTGCCAGCAGGGTCCGGGGGGACTCTGGAAACACCATATATTTT. Residues: CASRVRGDSGNTIYF.

The CDR3, as DNA: TGTGCCAGCAGGATCGGCCAGGTGAACTACGAGCAGTACTTC. This gives the protein CASRIGQVNYEQYF. The V call is TRBV2, the J call TRBJ2-7, with unresolved D. The ends were cut back, 6 bases at V and 3 bases at J, with 15 bases in the middle. CDR3 size: 14 residues. Germline V CDR1 and CDR2: SNHLY, FYNNEI.

This clonotype was recorded many times. The rearrangement links TRBV12-3 or TRBV12-4 to TRBJ1-1, with 9 bases aligning to TRBD1. The CDR3 loop spans 13 amino acids. V shed 6 bases and J 5 bases; nucleotides not matched to a gene: 4. The chain's CDR3 is CASRETGGTEAFF. The DNA for the CDR3 is TGTGCCAGCAGAGAGACAGGGGGAACTGAAGCTTTCTTT.

The chain links TRBV4-1 to TRBJ2-2, with 10 positions matching TRBD1. From germline, CDR1 is MGHRA and CDR2 YSYEKL. The CDR3 is 19 residues long. V lost 4 bases to trimming and J lost 0 bases; unmatched junction nucleotides: 11. The CDR3 DNA is TGCGCCAGCAGCCCAAAACCGGGACAGGGGTTTACGAACACCGGGGAGCTGTTTTTT. Amino acid sequence: CASSPKPGQGFTNTGELFF.

The rearrangement joins TRBV29-1 to TRBJ2-5; no reliable D call. Germline CDR1 is SQVTM and CDR2 is ANQGSEA. The CDR3 covers 14 residues. The ends were cut back, 2 bases at V and 11 bases at J, with 21 bases in the middle. CDR3 protein: CSVEPLGSNNEQYF. The DNA for the CDR3 is TGCAGCGTTGAACCTCTGGGATCAAACAATGAGCAGTACTTC. Looking up the rest from reference TRBV29-1 and TRBJ2-5 gives the full variable domain: SAVISQKPSRDICQRGTSLTIQCQVDSQVTMMFWYRQQPGQSLTLIATANQGSEATYESGFVIDKFPISRPNLTFSTLTVSNMSPEDSSIYLCSVEPLGSNNEQYFGPGTRLLVL.

This clonotype was detected only a few times. This chain uses TRBV12-3 or TRBV12-4 with TRBJ1-2; TRBD1 is a possible D gene (6 bases). V was cut by 5 bases and J by 13 bases, with 14 bases left in between. The CDR3 covers 11 residues. Here the CDR3 DNA reads TGTGCCAGCAGTCTTACAGGGTTGGTCACCTTC. Translation: CASSLTGLVTF.